Below are 19 T cell receptor beta chains sequenced from a single sample in a study of human T cells and chemical hapten exposure. TCRdb passed the RACE reads through MiXCR, listing each CDR3 protein once. This table has 65,000 to 95,000 distinct CDR3 sequences, 8.6% appearing once. The time point here: healthy volunteer bleed at 6 weeks. Someone pulled total RNA out of unfractionated whole blood. Sequenced input: whole blood. These receptor sequences come from a female donor in good health. Some clones in this sample may be carry-over from other donors' samples.

The chain recombines TRBV24-1 with TRBJ2-2; D possibly corresponds to TRBD2 (5 bases). The V end lost 7 bases, the J end lost 4 bases, and 18 bases lay between the germline ends. CDR3 length equals 16 residues. Germline V gives CDR1 KGHDR, CDR2 SFDVKD. The CDR3 region is CATSPNSGVGTGELFF. DNA of the CDR3: TGTGCCACCAGCCCCAATTCCGGGGTAGGCACCGGGGAGCTGTTTTTT.

This clonotype occurred many times. The V and J genes are TRBV12-3 or TRBV12-4 and TRBJ2-7, with D uncertain. The V gene lost 5 bases and the J gene lost 1 base, with 18 bases spanning the gap. The CDR3 extends over 16 amino acids. CDR3 nucleotide sequence: TGTGCCAGCAGTCCCAGAGTGACACCCATTTCCTACGAGCAGTACTTC. The encoded protein is CASSPRVTPISYEQYF.

V usage is TRBV12-3 or TRBV12-4 and J usage is TRBJ1-2; D uncertain. The V end was cut by 5 bases, the J end by 8 bases, with 21 bases between. The CDR3 spans 15 residues. CDR3 nucleotides: TGTGCCAGCAGTCGAGCCTCGGGCCCTACGGGGGGCTACACCTTC. This codes for CASSRASGPTGGYTF.

This clonotype has more than one count but fewer than ten. Being one base from a much bigger clone, this may be a read error. The chain uses TRBV5-1 and TRBJ1-2; D is perhaps TRBD1 (5 bases). Germline V gives CDR1 SGHRS, CDR2 YFSETQ. Deletions cut 0 bases from V and 2 bases from J, with 14 bases between. The CDR3 consists of 16 residues. CDR3 loop: CASSLARGTINYGYTF. The CDR3 DNA follows: TGCGCCAGCAGCTTGGCGAGGGGAACAATCAACTATGGCTACACCTTC. Full variable domain (outside the CDR3, taken from reference TRBV5-1 and TRBJ1-2): KAGVTQTPRYLIKTRGQQVTLSCSPISGHRSVSWYQQTPGQGLQFLFEYFSETQRNKGNFPGRFSGRQFSNSRSEMNVSTLELGDSALYLCASSLARGTINYGYTFGSGTRLTVV.

This chain joins TRBV20-1 and TRBJ2-3; D remains ambiguous. Deletions cut 2 bases from V and 1 base from J, with 7 bases between. The germline V gene encodes CDR1 DFQATT and CDR2 SNEGSKA (reference sequence). The CDR3 extends over 13 amino acids. The DNA for the CDR3 is TGCAGTGCTAGACTCGTCGGCACAGATACGCAGTATTTT. It yields the protein CSARLVGTDTQYF.

This clonotype appeared a few times. The V and J genes are TRBV10-3 and TRBJ2-5; no firm D call. Trimming cost V 3 bases and J 1 base, with 6 bases left between them. Germline lookup yields CDR1 ENHRY and CDR2 SYGVKD. The CDR3 loop spans 13 amino acids. The CDR3 nucleotides are TGTGCCATCAGTGAAGGCAGCCAAGAGACCCAGTACTTC. It translates to CAISEGSQETQYF.

This clonotype was detected a few times. This sequence joins TRBV9 and TRBJ2-2; D perhaps matches TRBD1 (6 bases). Germline CDR1 and CDR2: SGDLS and YYNGEE. The V gene lost 1 base and the J gene lost 4 bases, with 11 bases spanning the gap. The length of the CDR3 is 15 residues. CDR3 sequence reads: CASSVLGAPTGELFF. In DNA form, the CDR3 reads TGTGCCAGCAGCGTATTGGGGGCTCCCACCGGGGAGCTGTTTTTT.

This clonotype was recorded a few times. The chain uses TRBV20-1 and TRBJ1-2; 8 nucleotides match TRBD1. This CDR3 contains 13 residues. V gave up 3 bases and J gave up 5 bases; unmatched junction bases: 5. Germline V CDR1 and CDR2: DFQATT, SNEGSKA (reference sequence). The CDR3, as DNA: TGCAGTGCTAGGACGGACAGGGAGTATGGCTACACCTTC. As protein: CSARTDREYGYTF.

This clonotype was seen only a few times. J is TRBJ1-1 and V is TRBV12-3 or TRBV12-4, with D possibly being TRBD1 (5 bases). The CDR3 is made up of 14 amino acids. V gave up 5 bases and J gave up 5 bases, with 15 bases separating them. CDR3 residues: CASSPGPGGTEAFF. CDR3 nucleotides: TGTGCCAGCAGTCCCGGTCCCGGGGGGACTGAAGCTTTCTTT.

The chain combines TRBV12-3 or TRBV12-4 with TRBJ1-1; possibly TRBD1 for D (6 bases). Deletions cut 3 bases from V and 5 bases from J, with 16 bases between. This CDR3 has 15 residues. The CDR3 nucleotides are TGTGCCAGCAGTTTGGTTAGCAGGGGTGATACTGAAGCTTTCTTT. Translation: CASSLVSRGDTEAFF.

This clonotype was found many times. The chain employs TRBV6-2 or TRBV6-3 and TRBJ2-1; 10 bases line up with TRBD2. The CDR3 is 16 residues long. CDR1 is MNHEY, CDR2 SVGEGT, per germline. The trim removed 2 bases at V and 2 bases at J, leaving 3 bases unmatched. CDR3 protein: CASSYQRGGTYNEQFF. For the CDR3, the DNA is TGTGCCAGCAGTTACCAGCGGGGGGGTACCTACAATGAGCAGTTCTTC.

CDR3 region: CSVEGTGHYSYEQYF. CDR3 DNA: TGCAGCGTTGAGGGGACAGGGCACTACTCCTACGAGCAGTACTTC. The chain uses TRBV29-1 and TRBJ2-7; 9 positions agree with TRBD1. The V gene's germline CDR1 is SQVTM and CDR2 ANQGSEA. V lost 3 bases, J lost 0 bases, and 6 bases stayed unmatched. The CDR3 length is 15 residues.

V is TRBV20-1 and J is TRBJ2-1; D unresolved. Germline V lookup: CDR1 DFQATT, CDR2 SNEGSKA (reference sequence). The germline V and J ends were trimmed by 0 bases and 9 bases, with 9 bases remaining between them. The CDR3 is 12 residues long. CDR3: CSAREALSEQFF. CDR3 sequence (DNA): TGCAGTGCTAGAGAAGCGCTCAGTGAGCAGTTCTTC.

The chain recombines TRBV27 with TRBJ2-2, with D hard to call. The CDR3 length is 15 residues. The V and J ends lost 4 bases and 0 bases respectively, with 9 bases between them. Germline V lookup: CDR1 MNHEY, CDR2 SMNVEV (reference sequence). This CDR3 reads CASSSSLANTGELFF. CDR3 nucleotide sequence: TGTGCCAGCAGTTCTTCACTCGCGAACACCGGGGAGCTGTTTTTT.

The table lists this clonotype with many counts. J is TRBJ2-1 and V is TRBV7-8, with a possible D match to TRBD1 (5 bases). CDR3 size: 20 residues. CDR1 is SGHVS, CDR2 FQNEAQ, per germline. The V and J ends lost 2 bases and 0 bases respectively, with 23 bases between them. CDR3 amino acids: CASSLLILPVQGSSYNEQFF. In nucleotides, the CDR3 is TGTGCCAGCAGCTTACTTATACTCCCAGTTCAGGGCAGCTCCTACAATGAGCAGTTCTTC.

V gene TRBV6-1 combines with J gene TRBJ1-1; D remains unclear. Germline V gene lookup returns CDR1 MNHNS and CDR2 SASEGT. CDR3 length: 10 residues. Trimming cost V 8 bases and J 4 bases, with 5 bases left between them. CDR3 in DNA: TGTGCCAGCTTAGCCACTGAAGCTTTCTTT. It translates to CASLATEAFF.

In its sample, this clonotype was seen many times. The V and J genes are TRBV29-1 and TRBJ1-1; the D gene is possibly TRBD1 (5 bases). The CDR3 length is 12 residues. Trimming stripped 7 bases from V and 3 bases from J, with 12 bases between. Germline CDR1 and CDR2: SQVTM and ANQGSEA. In DNA form, the CDR3 reads TGCAGCGGAGGATGGGGCGACACTGAAGCTTTCTTT. Encoded protein: CSGGWGDTEAFF.

Note on this clonotype: One junction end disagrees with the germline gene, perhaps due to a read error. V is TRBV28 and J is TRBJ1-6; D call uncertain. This CDR3 region has 16 residues. CDR1 and CDR2 (germline): MDHEN, SYDVKM. In DNA form, the CDR3 reads TGTGCCAGCAGGGAATGGGTCGGGCGGCATAATTCACCCCTCAACTTT. Protein: CASREWVGRHNSPLNF.

This clonotype was seen ten or more times. The gene calls are TRBV7-2 and TRBJ2-3; no clear D. Trimming shortened V by 2 bases and J by 0 bases, and 12 bases separated the two germline ends. CDR1 is SGHTA, CDR2 FQGNSA, per germline. The CDR3 is 16 residues long. CDR3 bases: TGTGCCAGCAGCTTACTAGGCCTAACTAGCACAGATACGCAGTATTTT. It translates to CASSLLGLTSTDTQYF.